This T cell receptor beta chain derives from a study of blood T cells in healthy people across ages. A second PCR of 7 to 11 cycles used a sample-barcoded 5' primer and a J-beta primer mix. TCRdb re-called the 5' RACE reads with MiXCR, one entry per CDR3 protein. The sample holds about 1.5 million distinct CDR3 sequences, roughly 43% seen once. Germline CDR1 and CDR2: KGHSH and LQKENI. The CDR3 runs to 15 residues. The V and J ends lost 5 bases and 4 bases respectively, with 16 bases between them. This TCR was sampled from a woman under 30 in good health. Sequencing input: blood. V gene TRBV18 combines with J gene TRBJ2-3, with TRBD2 as a possible D gene (6 bases). The CDR3 nucleotides read TGTGCCAGCTCATCGACCGGAGGAGGGGCAGATACGCAGTATTTT. Translation: CASSSTGGGADTQYF.